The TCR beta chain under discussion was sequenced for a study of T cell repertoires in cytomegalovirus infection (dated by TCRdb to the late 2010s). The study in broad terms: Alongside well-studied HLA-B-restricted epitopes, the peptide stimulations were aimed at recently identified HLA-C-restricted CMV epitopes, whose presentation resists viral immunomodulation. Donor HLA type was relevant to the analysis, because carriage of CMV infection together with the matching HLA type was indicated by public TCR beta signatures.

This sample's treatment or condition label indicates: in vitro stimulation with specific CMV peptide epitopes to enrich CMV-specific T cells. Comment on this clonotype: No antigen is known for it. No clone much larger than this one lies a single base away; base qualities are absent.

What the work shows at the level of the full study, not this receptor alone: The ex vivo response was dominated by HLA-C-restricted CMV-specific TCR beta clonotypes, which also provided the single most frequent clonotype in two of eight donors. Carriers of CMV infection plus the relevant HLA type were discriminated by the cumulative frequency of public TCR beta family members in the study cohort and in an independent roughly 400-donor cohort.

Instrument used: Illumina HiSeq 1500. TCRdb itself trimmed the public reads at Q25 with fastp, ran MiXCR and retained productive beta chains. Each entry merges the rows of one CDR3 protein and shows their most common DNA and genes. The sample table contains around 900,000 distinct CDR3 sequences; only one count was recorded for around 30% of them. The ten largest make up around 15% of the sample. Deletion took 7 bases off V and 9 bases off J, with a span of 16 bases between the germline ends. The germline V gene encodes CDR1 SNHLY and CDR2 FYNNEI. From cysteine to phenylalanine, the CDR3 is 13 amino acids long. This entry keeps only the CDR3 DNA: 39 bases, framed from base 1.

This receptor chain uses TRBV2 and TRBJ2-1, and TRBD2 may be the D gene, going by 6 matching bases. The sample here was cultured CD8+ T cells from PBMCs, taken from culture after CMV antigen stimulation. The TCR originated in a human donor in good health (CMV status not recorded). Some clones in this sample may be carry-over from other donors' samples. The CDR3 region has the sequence CASTKAGYGEQFF. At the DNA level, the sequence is TGTGCCAGCACGAAGGCGGGGTACGGTGAGCAGTTCTTC.